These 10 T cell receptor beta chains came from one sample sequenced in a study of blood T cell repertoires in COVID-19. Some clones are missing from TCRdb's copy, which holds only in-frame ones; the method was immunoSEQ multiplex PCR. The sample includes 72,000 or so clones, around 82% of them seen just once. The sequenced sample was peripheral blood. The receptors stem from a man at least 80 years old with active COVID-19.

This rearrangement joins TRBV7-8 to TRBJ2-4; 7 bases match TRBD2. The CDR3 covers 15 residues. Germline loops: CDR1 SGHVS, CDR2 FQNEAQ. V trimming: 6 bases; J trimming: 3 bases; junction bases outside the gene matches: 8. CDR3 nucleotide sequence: TGTGCCAGCAGTTCCGAACGGACTAGCAAAAACATTCAGTACTTC. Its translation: CASSSERTSKNIQYF.

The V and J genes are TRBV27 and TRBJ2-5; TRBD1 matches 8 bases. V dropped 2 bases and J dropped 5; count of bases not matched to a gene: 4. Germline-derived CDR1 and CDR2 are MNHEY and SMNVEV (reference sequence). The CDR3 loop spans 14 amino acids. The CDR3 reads CASSLQGAWETQYF. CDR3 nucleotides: TGTGCCAGCAGTTTACAGGGGGCATGGGAGACCCAGTACTTC.

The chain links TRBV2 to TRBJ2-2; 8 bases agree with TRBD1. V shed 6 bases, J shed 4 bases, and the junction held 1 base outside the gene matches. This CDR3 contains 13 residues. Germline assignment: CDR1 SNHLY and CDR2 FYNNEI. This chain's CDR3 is CASRDRATGELFF. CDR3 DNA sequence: TGTGCCAGCAGGGACAGGGCCACCGGGGAGCTGTTTTTT.

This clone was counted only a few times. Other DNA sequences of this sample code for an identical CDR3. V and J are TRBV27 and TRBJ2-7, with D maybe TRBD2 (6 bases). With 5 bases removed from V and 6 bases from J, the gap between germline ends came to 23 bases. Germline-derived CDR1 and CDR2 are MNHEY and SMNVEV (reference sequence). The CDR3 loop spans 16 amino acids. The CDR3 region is CASSGGAGDAGSEQYF. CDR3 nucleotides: TGTGCCAGCAGTGGTGGGGCCGGGGACGCCGGGAGCGAGCAGTACTTC.

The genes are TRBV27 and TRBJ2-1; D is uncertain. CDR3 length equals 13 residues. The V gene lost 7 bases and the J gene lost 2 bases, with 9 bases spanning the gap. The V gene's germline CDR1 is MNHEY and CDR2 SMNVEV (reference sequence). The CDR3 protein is CASKTPPYNEQFF. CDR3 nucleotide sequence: TGTGCCAGCAAGACACCCCCCTACAATGAGCAGTTCTTC.

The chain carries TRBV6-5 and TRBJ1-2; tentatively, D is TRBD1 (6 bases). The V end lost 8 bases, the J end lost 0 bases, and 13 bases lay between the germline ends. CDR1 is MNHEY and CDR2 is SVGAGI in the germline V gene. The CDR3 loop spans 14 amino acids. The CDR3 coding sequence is TGTGCCAGCCTTACCAAGGGGGCTAACTATGGCTACACCTTC. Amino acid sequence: CASLTKGANYGYTF.

This CDR3 reads CASSQEAVPYEQYF. CDR3 nucleotide sequence: TGTGCCAGCAGCCAAGAGGCCGTACCCTACGAGCAGTACTTC. This chain connects TRBV3-1 (or the pseudogene TRBV3-2) to TRBJ2-7; D gene uncertain. V was clipped by 0 bases and J by 2 bases, with 8 bases between them. The CDR3 has 14 amino acids. Germline loops: CDR1 LGHDT, CDR2 YNNKEL (reference sequence).

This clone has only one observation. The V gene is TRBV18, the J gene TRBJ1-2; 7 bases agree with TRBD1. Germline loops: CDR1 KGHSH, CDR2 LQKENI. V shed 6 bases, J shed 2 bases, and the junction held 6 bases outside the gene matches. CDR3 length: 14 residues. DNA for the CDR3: TGTGCCAGCTCCATGGGACAGCCAAACTATGGCTACACCTTC. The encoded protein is CASSMGQPNYGYTF.

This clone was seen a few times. This chain's CDR3 is CASSSQGRGETQYF. The DNA for the CDR3 is TGTGCCAGCAGCTCGCAGGGGAGAGGTGAGACCCAGTACTTC. The chain employs TRBV7-2 and TRBJ2-5; TRBD1 is a possible D gene (6 bases). With 4 bases removed from V and 5 bases from J, the gap between germline ends came to 14 bases. The germline CDR1 and CDR2 sequences are SGHTA and FQGNSA. The CDR3 runs to 14 residues.

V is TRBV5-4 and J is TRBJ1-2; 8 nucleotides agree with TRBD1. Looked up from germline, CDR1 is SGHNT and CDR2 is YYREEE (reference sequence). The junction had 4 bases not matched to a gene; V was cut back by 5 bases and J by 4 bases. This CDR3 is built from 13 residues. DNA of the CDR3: TGTGCCAGCAGTCGGGACAGGATCTATGGCTACACCTTC. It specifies CASSRDRIYGYTF.